These T cell receptor beta chains were read from a single sample in a study of T cell changes during pregnancy in multiple sclerosis. The repertoire was sequenced with immunoSEQ multiplex PCR; TCRdb's copy has only in-frame clones and lacks some. The table has about 93,000 clones, about 92% seen once; the top ten hold about 2%. Material: peripheral blood, obtained after pregnancy. These receptors all come from a female donor with multiple sclerosis, enrolled in a pregnancy study. Both conserved end residues are part of each CDR3. D genes are given only for firm matches. A clone size is listed for some rows: how often the clone was seen (once, few, many), or a class if it is expanded.

CASSWAPRGAFF TGTGCCAGCAGCTGGGCTCCACGGGGAGCTTTCTTT . TRBJ1-1 . TRBV13
CASSFLGQGGEKLFF TGTGCCAGCAGTTTCTTAGGACAGGGGGGTGAAAAACTGTTTTTT . TRBJ1-4 TRBD1 TRBV27
CASSPPAGGLSGNTIYF TGTGCCAGCTCACCACCGGCAGGGGGACTCTCTGGAAACACCATATATTTT . TRBJ1-3 TRBD1 TRBV18
CASSFSSGTSGGPGELFF TGTGCCAGCAGTTTTTCGTCCGGGACTAGCGGGGGACCCGGGGAGCTGTTTTTT once TRBJ2-2 TRBD2 TRBV27
CAISVGQGDTEAFF TGTGCCATCAGTGTCGGACAGGGCGACACTGAAGCTTTCTTT . TRBJ1-1 TRBD1 TRBV10-3
CASSLTSGSSGANVLTF TGCGCCAGCAGCTTGACTAGCGGGAGTTCTGGGGCCAACGTCCTGACTTTC . TRBJ2-6 TRBD2 TRBV5-1
CAWRGKGGVTQYF TGTGCCTGGAGGGGCAAAGGGGGGGTGACCCAGTACTTC . TRBJ2-5 . TRBV30
CASNRDRYEQYF TGTGCCAGCAACAGGGACCGATACGAGCAGTACTTC . TRBJ2-7 . TRBV9
CASSLGLQGEYSNQPQHF TGTGCCAGCAGCTTAGGGTTGCAGGGGGAATATAGCAATCAGCCCCAGCATTTT . TRBJ1-5 TRBD1 TRBV7-8
CASSLAFGGGDNQPQHF TGTGCCAGCAGCCTTGCCTTCGGGGGAGGGGACAATCAGCCCCAGCATTTT . TRBJ1-5 . TRBV5-6
CAISGGGWEDTQYF TGTGCCATCAGTGGGGGGGGCTGGGAAGATACGCAGTATTTT . TRBJ2-3 . TRBV10-3
CSADRVGGYTF TGCAGTGCTGACAGGGTTGGGGGCTACACCTTC . TRBJ1-2 TRBD1 TRBV20-1
CASSRGLAGYKDSYNEQFF TGCGCCAGCAGCAGGGGACTAGCGGGATATAAGGACTCCTACAATGAGCAGTTCTTC . TRBJ2-1 TRBD2 TRBV5-1
CASTQGGRATDTQYF TGTGCCAGCACCCAAGGGGGCAGGGCAACAGATACGCAGTATTTT . TRBJ2-3 TRBD1 TRBV7-9
CASSAEMNTEAFF TGTGCCAGCAGCGCGGAAATGAACACTGAAGCTTTCTTT . TRBJ1-1 . TRBV7-2
CASSKAPGFPGELFF TGTGCCAGCAGCAAAGCTCCAGGGTTTCCCGGGGAGCTGTTTTTT . TRBJ2-2 . TRBV21-1
CASSPAGGYTQYF TGCGCCAGCAGTCCAGCGGGAGGGTATACGCAGTATTTT once TRBJ2-3 TRBD2 TRBV10-1
CASSYRGNDQPQHF TGTGCCAGCAGTTACCGGGGGAACGATCAGCCCCAGCATTTT . TRBJ1-5 . TRBV6-5
CASSRSSGSSNEQFF TGTGCCAGCAGTAGATCTAGCGGAAGCTCGAATGAGCAGTTCTTC . TRBJ2-1 TRBD2 TRBV6-5
CAWSVREEQFF TGTGCCTGGAGTGTTCGGGAAGAGCAGTTCTTC . TRBJ2-1 . TRBV30
CAISESPEGAIQNYEQYF TGTGCCATCAGTGAGTCCCCAGAGGGGGCCATACAAAACTACGAGCAGTACTTC . TRBJ2-7 TRBD1 TRBV10-3
CASSHSGTDTQYF TGTGCCAGCAGCCATTCGGGGACAGATACGCAGTATTTT once TRBJ2-3 . TRBV4-2
CASRPTGRFYEQYF TGTGCCAGCAGGCCGACAGGTAGATTCTACGAGCAGTACTTC once TRBJ2-7 . TRBV27
CAISQAGLGYTF TGTGCCATCAGTCAAGCAGGGCTTGGCTACACCTTC . TRBJ1-2 . TRBV10-3
CASMNGGPQHF TGTGCCAGTATGAATGGAGGGCCCCAGCATTTT . TRBJ1-5 . TRBV19
CATIQDPPDYGYTF TGTGCCACCATACAGGACCCCCCCGACTATGGCTACACCTTC . TRBJ1-2 . TRBV25-1
CASSFTIRSYEQYF TGTGCCAGCAGTTTCACAATTCGCTCCTACGAGCAGTACTTC . TRBJ2-7 . TRBV27
CASSWGQIQYF TGTGCCAGCAGCTGGGGGCAGATTCAGTACTTC once TRBJ2-4 . TRBV5-6
CASTPFQGAANTEAFF TGCGCCAGCACGCCTTTCCAGGGGGCCGCAAACACTGAAGCTTTCTTT . TRBJ1-1 TRBD1 TRBV5-1
CASSPGEFGGHGYTF TGTGCCAGCTCACCGGGAGAATTCGGGGGTCATGGCTACACCTTC . TRBJ1-2 . TRBV18
CASSWESEELFF TGTGCCAGCAGTTGGGAGTCGGAGGAACTGTTTTTT . TRBJ1-4 . TRBV5-4
CASSRENSPLHF TGTGCCAGTAGTCGCGAGAATTCACCCCTCCACTTT . TRBJ1-6 . TRBV19
CASSQEGTGAPSPLHF TGTGCCAGCAGCCAAGAAGGCACAGGCGCACCCTCACCCCTCCACTTT . TRBJ1-6 . TRBV14
CASSSRTGHQPQHF TGTGCCAGCAGTTCGAGGACAGGGCATCAGCCCCAGCATTTT . TRBJ1-5 TRBD1 TRBV28
CASSTTGQGGEKLFF TGTGCCAGCTCAACAACGGGACAGGGAGGAGAAAAACTGTTTTTT . TRBJ1-4 TRBD1 TRBV18
CASSSRDRGRFTDTQYF TGTGCCAGCAGCTCTCGGGACAGGGGGCGCTTCACAGATACGCAGTATTTT . TRBJ2-3 TRBD1 TRBV7-8
CASLRGLGRTDTQYF TGTGCCAGCCTAAGGGGACTCGGTCGCACAGATACGCAGTATTTT . TRBJ2-3 . TRBV27
CASSYIIQGAYEQFF TGTGCCAGCAGTTACATCATCCAGGGGGCCTATGAGCAGTTCTTC . TRBJ2-1 TRBD1 TRBV6-6
CASSEGRAGTGELFF TGTGCCAGCAGTGAGGGGAGGGCAGGCACCGGGGAGCTGTTTTTT . TRBJ2-2 TRBD2 TRBV2
CASSYRSRTDNSPLHF TGTGCCAGCAGTTACCGGTCACGGACAGATAATTCACCCCTCCACTTT few TRBJ1-6 . TRBV6-5
CASSLERGSNQPQHF TGTGCCAGCAGTTTGGAGCGGGGGTCGAATCAGCCCCAGCATTTT . TRBJ1-5 . TRBV4-2
CASSLAGLGGPLHF TGTGCCAGCAGCTTGGCGGGTCTTGGTGGTCCCCTCCACTTT . TRBJ1-6 . TRBV5-6
CASRRGLNQPQHF TGTGCCAGCAGAAGGGGGCTGAATCAGCCCCAGCATTTT . TRBJ1-5 TRBD1 TRBV6-5
CASSDPHGSGINYGYTF TGTGCCAGCAGTGACCCCCACGGTTCGGGAATAAACTATGGCTACACCTTC . TRBJ1-2 . TRBV6-1
CASSTFYAGTTTNSNQPQHF TGTGCCAGTAGTACATTCTACGCCGGGACAACGACTAATAGCAATCAGCCCCAGCATTTT . TRBJ1-5 . TRBV19
CASSSGQGSQPQHF TGTGCCAGCAGTTCGGGACAGGGGTCTCAGCCCCAGCATTTT . TRBJ1-5 TRBD1 TRBV28
CASSEGGHLNEQFF TGCGCCAGCAGTGAAGGGGGTCACCTCAATGAGCAGTTCTTC . TRBJ2-1 . TRBV10-1
CASSKVGGKETQYF TGTGCCAGCAGCAAAGTAGGAGGGAAGGAGACCCAGTACTTC . TRBJ2-5 . TRBV21-1
CASSWLGGEQFF TGTGCCAGCAGCTGGCTAGGGGGTGAGCAGTTCTTC . TRBJ2-1 . TRBV6-5
CASSAETIGTQYF TGTGCCAGCAGTGCGGAGACTATAGGGACCCAGTACTTC . TRBJ2-5 . TRBV2
CAISGQEDTEAFF TGTGCCATCAGTGGACAGGAGGACACTGAAGCTTTCTTT . TRBJ1-1 . TRBV10-3
CASSLVSGGASDTQYF TGCGCCAGCAGCTTGGTCAGCGGGGGGGCCTCAGATACGCAGTATTTT . TRBJ2-3 TRBD2 TRBV5-1
CASSLWTGNTGELFF TGCGCCAGCAGCTTATGGACAGGGAACACCGGGGAGCTGTTTTTT few TRBJ2-2 TRBD1 TRBV5-1
CASSIRVGNQPQHF TGTGCCAGTAGTATCAGGGTGGGAAATCAGCCCCAGCATTTT few TRBJ1-5 . TRBV19